Listed below are T cell receptor beta chains from one sample, sequenced in a study of blood T cell repertoires in COVID-19. Sequencing was performed with immunoSEQ multiplex PCR; in TCRdb, only in-frame clones are kept and a portion is missing. The table records around 230,000 clones, around 90% of them present only once. The sequencing sample was made of PBMCs or T cells enriched from blood (not recorded which). These receptor sequences come from a woman in her thirties who had recovered from COVID-19. CDR3s include the opening cysteine and the closing phenylalanine or tryptophan. A D gene is named only where the DNA matches it firmly. For some rows the clone size is stated as once, few or many, or as a class when expanded; others skip it.

j_gene: TRBJ1-6; abundance: .; d_gene: .; v_gene: TRBV27; CDR3nt: TGTGCCAGCAGTCTCAGGGTATTTGCAAATTCACCCCTCCACTTT; CDR3aa: CASSLRVFANSPLHF
j_gene: TRBJ2-3; abundance: .; d_gene: TRBD2; v_gene: TRBV13; CDR3nt: TGTGCCAGCAGCACCTGGGAGGGAGTTACAGATACGCAGTATTTT; CDR3aa: CASSTWEGVTDTQYF
j_gene: TRBJ1-4; abundance: .; d_gene: .; v_gene: TRBV7-8; CDR3nt: TGTGCCAGCAGCTTGACAGCAACTAATGAAAAACTGTTTTTT; CDR3aa: CASSLTATNEKLFF
j_gene: TRBJ1-2; abundance: .; d_gene: .; v_gene: TRBV6-5; CDR3nt: TGTGCCACCACCGCGGGGGACTATGGCTACACCTTC; CDR3aa: CATTAGDYGYTF
j_gene: TRBJ2-5; abundance: .; d_gene: .; v_gene: TRBV7-2; CDR3nt: TGTGCCAGCAGCCCGGGACTGCTCCAAGAGACCCAGTACTTC; CDR3aa: CASSPGLLQETQYF
j_gene: TRBJ1-5; abundance: .; d_gene: .; v_gene: TRBV5-5; CDR3nt: TGTGCCAGCAGCTTGGTAGGGTCAGGGGATCAGCCCCAGCATTTT; CDR3aa: CASSLVGSGDQPQHF
j_gene: TRBJ2-7; abundance: .; d_gene: TRBD2; v_gene: TRBV9; CDR3nt: TGTGCCAGCAGCGTTAGCGGGTCCGGGCACTACGAGCAGTACTTC; CDR3aa: CASSVSGSGHYEQYF
j_gene: TRBJ1-3; abundance: .; d_gene: .; v_gene: TRBV6-5; CDR3nt: TGTGCCAGCAGGGAGGGGTCCGGGTCTGGAAACACCATATATTTT; CDR3aa: CASREGSGSGNTIYF
j_gene: TRBJ2-7; abundance: .; d_gene: .; v_gene: TRBV25-1; CDR3nt: TGTGCCAGCAGACAGGGCTACGAGCAGTACTTC; CDR3aa: CASRQGYEQYF
j_gene: TRBJ1-1; abundance: .; d_gene: .; v_gene: TRBV4-2; CDR3nt: TGTGCCAGCAGCTCGCGACTTAACACTGAAGCTTTCTTT; CDR3aa: CASSSRLNTEAFF
j_gene: TRBJ1-2; abundance: .; d_gene: TRBD1; v_gene: TRBV18; CDR3nt: TGTGCCACCTCAACCGACAGGGCGAATGGCTACACCTTC; CDR3aa: CATSTDRANGYTF
j_gene: TRBJ2-3; abundance: .; d_gene: .; v_gene: TRBV9; CDR3nt: TGTGCCAGCAGCGTCCGACCGTCGGGGGCAGATACGCAGTATTTT; CDR3aa: CASSVRPSGADTQYF
j_gene: TRBJ2-2; abundance: few; d_gene: .; v_gene: TRBV2; CDR3nt: TGTGCCAGCAAGCGTGATCGAGCGAACACCGGGGAGCTGTTTTTT; CDR3aa: CASKRDRANTGELFF
j_gene: TRBJ1-2; abundance: .; d_gene: .; v_gene: TRBV19; CDR3nt: TGTGCCAGTAGTATTAAGGGGACTACTACCTATGGCTACACCTTC; CDR3aa: CASSIKGTTTYGYTF
j_gene: TRBJ2-1; abundance: .; d_gene: TRBD2; v_gene: TRBV7-2; CDR3nt: TGTGCCAGCAGCGCGCGCGGGGGGGGCTACAATGAGCAGTTCTTC; CDR3aa: CASSARGGGYNEQFF